The 32 T cell receptor beta chains reported below all come from one sample, sequenced in a study of T cells after yellow fever vaccination. TCRdb independently ran MiXCR on the 5' RACE reads; one entry per CDR3 protein. The sample holds about 150,000 distinct CDR3 sequences; about 6.9% are singletons and the top ten take more than 0.6%. The source was CD4+ T cells sorted from PBMCs, collected 10 days after the yellow fever booster vaccination. These receptors all come from a man aged 25-45 years who received the YFV17D yellow fever vaccine.

The sample holds many counts of this clonotype. The V gene is TRBV20-1, the J gene TRBJ2-1, with 10 bases matching TRBD1. Germline assignment: CDR1 DFQATT and CDR2 SNEGSKA (reference sequence). Germline trimming cut 1 base from V and 6 bases from J; bases unmatched to any gene: 6. The CDR3 contains 15 residues. Written as DNA, the CDR3 is TGCAGTGCTAGAGTACGGGACAGGGGCCCCAATGAGCAGTTCTTC. Its protein is CSARVRDRGPNEQFF.

The chain recombines TRBV19 with TRBJ2-7; tentative D call: TRBD1 (6 bases). Germline V gene sequence: CDR1 LNHDA, CDR2 SQIVND (reference sequence). This CDR3 contains 14 residues. Trimming removed 5 bases from V and 0 bases from J, with 11 bases in between. The chain's CDR3 is CASSWDTYSYEQYF. The CDR3, as DNA: TGTGCCAGTAGTTGGGACACTTACTCCTACGAGCAGTACTTC.

This clonotype was seen repeatedly, ten times or more. V usage is TRBV5-1 and J usage is TRBJ2-2; D call uncertain. This CDR3 region has 13 residues. The germline V gene encodes CDR1 SGHRS and CDR2 YFSETQ. V gave up 5 bases and J gave up 5 bases, with 10 bases separating them. The CDR3 nucleotides are TGCGCCAGCAGTCTTGTCTTGACCGGGGAGCTGTTTTTT. Translating it yields CASSLVLTGELFF.

This clonotype was found many times. CDR3 bases: TGCAGTGCACCCTCTCTCCTAGCGTATGGCGCAGATACGCAGTATTTT. It translates to CSAPSLLAYGADTQYF. The rearrangement links TRBV20-1 to TRBJ2-3; a weak D match, TRBD2 (6 bases). The ends were cut back, 6 bases at V and 4 bases at J, with 23 bases in the middle. CDR3 length equals 16 residues. In germline, CDR1 is DFQATT, CDR2 SNEGSKA (reference sequence).

This clonotype has ten or more counts. This rearrangement joins TRBV5-8 to TRBJ1-3; no firm D call. This CDR3 region has 13 residues. CDR1 SGHTS and CDR2 YDEGEE come from the germline V gene. Trimming removed 1 base at V and 2 bases at J, with 4 bases between. The CDR3: CASSLKAGNTIYF. The CDR3 coding sequence is TGTGCCAGCAGCTTGAAAGCTGGAAACACCATATATTTT.

This clonotype was seen ten or more times. The chain joins TRBV25-1 to TRBJ2-7; 9 nucleotides align to TRBD1. The germline gives CDR1 MGHDK, CDR2 SYGVNS. The CDR3 runs 15 residues. The J segment lost 3 bases and the V segment lost 4 bases, leaving 7 bases of the junction unmatched. The chain's CDR3 is CASSASPGQGYEQYF. Here the CDR3 DNA reads TGTGCCAGCAGTGCCTCCCCGGGACAGGGCTACGAGCAGTACTTC.

The chain couples TRBV7-3 to TRBJ2-3, with D perhaps matching TRBD2 (5 bases). V was trimmed by 4 bases and J by 2 bases, leaving 16 bases between them. CDR1 SGHTA and CDR2 FQGTGA come from the germline V gene. The CDR3 consists of 16 residues. The CDR3 spells CASSSGITRNTDTQYF. As DNA, the CDR3 is TGTGCCAGCAGCTCCGGGATAACTAGAAACACAGATACGCAGTATTTT.

In its sample, this clonotype was seen many times. This sequence joins TRBV11-3 and TRBJ2-2, with TRBD2 identical over 8 bases. J gave up 4 bases and V 1 base, and 2 bases lay outside the gene matches. The CDR3 is 15 residues long. Looked up from germline, CDR1 is SGHNT and CDR2 is YENEEA. CDR3 bases: TGTGCCAGCAGCTTAGCGGGAGGGCCCACCGGGGAGCTGTTTTTT. Translated, it gives CASSLAGGPTGELFF.

This clonotype was picked up many times. The chain joins TRBV29-1 to TRBJ2-7, with D tentatively TRBD2 (5 bases). The CDR3 is made up of 15 amino acids. Germline V CDR1 and CDR2: SQVTM, ANQGSEA. V lost 4 bases and J 2 bases, leaving 18 bases between the germline ends. CDR3 in DNA: TGCAGCGTTGGAAGAGGGTCTGGAGGTCCCTACGAGCAGTACTTC. Protein sequence: CSVGRGSGGPYEQYF.

This clonotype appeared many times. This chain links TRBV4-3 with TRBJ2-5; D possibly matches TRBD1 or TRBD2 (6 bases each). The CDR3 sequence is 19 residues long. CDR1 LGHNA and CDR2 YSLEER come from the germline V gene. V lost 2 bases to trimming and J lost 5 bases, with 27 bases between them. The CDR3 coding sequence is TGCGCCAGCAGCCAATACCCCGTAGGGGGGCAGGTTAGGTTTGAGACCCAGTACTTC. Residues: CASSQYPVGGQVRFETQYF.

This clonotype was picked up many times. The chain employs TRBV30 and TRBJ1-3; no clear D gene. Germline CDR1 reads GTSNPN; CDR2 reads SVGIG (reference sequence). V lost 4 bases to trimming and J lost 0 bases, with 7 bases between them. The CDR3 is 13 residues long. The CDR3 spells CAWIPNSGNTIYF. The CDR3 DNA reads TGTGCCTGGATACCAAACTCTGGAAACACCATATATTTT.

There are many counts of this clonotype. The chain uses TRBV11-2 and TRBJ2-2; a possible D gene is TRBD1 (6 bases). The CDR3 is 13 amino acids. Germline values: CDR1 SGHAT, CDR2 FQNNGV. Deletions cut 4 bases from V and 5 bases from J, with 8 bases between. CDR3 residues: CASSSQGTGELFF. The CDR3 DNA reads as TGTGCCAGCAGCTCTCAGGGGACCGGGGAGCTGTTTTTT.

There are many counts of this clonotype. The chain joins TRBV10-3 to TRBJ1-4, with D tentatively TRBD1 (6 bases). The V and J ends lost 11 bases and 2 bases respectively, with 12 bases between them. The CDR3 spans 13 residues. The germline V gene encodes CDR1 ENHRY and CDR2 SYGVKD. The CDR3 spells CAVKGGTNEKLFF. CDR3 bases: TGTGCCGTCAAAGGGGGGACTAATGAAAAACTGTTTTTT.

The chain carries TRBV4-1 and TRBJ1-5, with a possible D match to TRBD1 (5 bases). With 1 base removed from V and 1 base from J, the gap between germline ends came to 8 bases. The CDR3 sequence is 15 residues long. Looked up from germline, CDR1 is MGHRA and CDR2 is YSYEKL. The CDR3: CASSQVWGSNQPQHF. CDR3 DNA: TGCGCCAGCAGCCAAGTCTGGGGGAGCAATCAGCCCCAGCATTTT.

Ten or more counts support this clonotype. V and J are TRBV4-3 and TRBJ2-1, with 12 bases matching TRBD2. CDR3 length: 16 amino acids. The junction had 3 bases not matched to a gene; V was cut back by 1 base and J by 5 bases. From germline, CDR1 is LGHNA and CDR2 YSLEER. The CDR3 DNA is TGCGCCAGCAGCCAAGCCCGGACTAGCGGGAACAATGAGCAGTTCTTC. This translates into CASSQARTSGNNEQFF.

This clonotype was found many times. The chain employs TRBV30 and TRBJ2-2; D is perhaps TRBD1 or TRBD2 (5 bases each). The CDR3 is 15 amino acids. The V and J ends lost 4 bases and 4 bases respectively, with 16 bases between them. Germline lookup yields CDR1 GTSNPN and CDR2 SVGIG (reference sequence). CDR3 sequence reads: CAWTQSGQSTGELFF. As DNA, the CDR3 is TGTGCCTGGACCCAATCGGGGCAGTCCACCGGGGAGCTGTTTTTT.

For this clonotype: A read error may be the cause here, since a much bigger clone is one base away. The J gene is TRBJ1-5, the V gene TRBV3-1, with D possibly TRBD1 on 6 matching bases. Germline CDR1 reads LGHDT; CDR2 reads YNNKEL (reference sequence). The CDR3 consists of 15 residues. The CDR3, as DNA: TGTGCCGGCAGCCCCGGGGGCGGACGCAATCAGCCCCAGCATTTT. Amino acid sequence: CAGSPGGGRNQPQHF.

This clonotype occurred many times. This chain joins TRBV7-9 and TRBJ1-2, with 11 bases lining up with TRBD1. The CDR3 totals 14 residues. Per germline, CDR1 SEHNR and CDR2 FQNEAQ (reference sequence). The ends lost 6 bases at V and 7 bases at J; junction bases unmatched: 7. The CDR3 nucleotides are TGTGCCAGCAGATTGGACAGGGGGCACGTTGGCTACACCTTC. It specifies CASRLDRGHVGYTF.

The sample holds many counts of this clonotype. This sequence joins TRBV7-8 and TRBJ2-2; 9 nucleotides line up with TRBD1. The CDR3 is 14 residues long. The trim removed 7 bases at V and 6 bases at J, leaving 6 bases unmatched. CDR1 is SGHVS, CDR2 FQNEAQ, per germline. CDR3 in DNA: TGTGCCAGCAACTTCAGACAGGGGGCCGGGGAGCTGTTTTTT. It specifies CASNFRQGAGELFF.

This clonotype was counted ten times or more. The chain combines TRBV5-1 with TRBJ2-3; possible D gene TRBD2, 5 bases. V lost 3 bases to trimming and J lost 8 bases, with 25 bases between them. Germline V CDR1 and CDR2: SGHRS, YFSETQ. This CDR3 has 17 amino acids. CDR3 residues: CASSSGPGEGVLGTQYF. CDR3 nucleotide sequence: TGCGCCAGCAGCTCGGGTCCGGGTGAGGGAGTTCTGGGTACGCAGTATTTT. The complete variable domain, with remaining parts taken from reference TRBV5-1 and TRBJ2-3, reads KAGVTQTPRYLIKTRGQQVTLSCSPISGHRSVSWYQQTPGQGLQFLFEYFSETQRNKGNFPGRFSGRQFSNSRSEMNVSTLELGDSALYLCASSSGPGEGVLGTQYFGPGTRLTVL.

This clonotype was counted a few times. This chain links TRBV7-9 with TRBJ2-5; a weak D match, TRBD1 (5 bases). Deletions cut 5 bases from V and 2 bases from J, with 21 bases between. This CDR3 spans 17 amino acids. The germline V gene encodes CDR1 SEHNR and CDR2 FQNEAQ (reference sequence). The CDR3 DNA is TGTGCCAGCAGCCCCCCGATCAGGGTTCTGGGACAAGAGACCCAGTACTTC. Amino acid sequence: CASSPPIRVLGQETQYF. Full variable domain (outside the CDR3, taken from reference TRBV7-9 and TRBJ2-5): DTGVSQNPRHKITKRGQNVTFRCDPISEHNRLYWYRQTLGQGPEFLTYFQNEAQLEKSRLLSDRFSAERPKGSFSTLEIQRTEQGDSAMYLCASSPPIRVLGQETQYFGPGTRLLVL.

The chain has TRBV18 and TRBJ1-1; the D is unclear. The CDR3 runs to 14 residues. CDR1 is KGHSH, CDR2 LQKENI, per germline. V lost 3 bases to trimming and J lost 3 bases, with 11 bases between them. DNA for the CDR3: TGTGCCAGCTCACCCCAAACCGGGTACACTGAAGCTTTCTTT. Protein product: CASSPQTGYTEAFF.

This clonotype was counted many times. The chain combines TRBV15 with TRBJ2-1; 9 bases fit TRBD2. In germline, CDR1 is LNHNV, CDR2 YYDKDF (reference sequence). After removal of 5 bases from V and 3 bases from J, the junction contained 8 bases not matched to a gene. This CDR3 spans 16 amino acids. CDR3 residues: CATSQGSGRFYNEQFF. The CDR3 DNA reads as TGTGCCACCAGCCAGGGTAGCGGGAGATTCTACAATGAGCAGTTCTTC.

There are many counts of this clonotype. This sequence joins TRBV20-1 and TRBJ2-7, with D possibly being TRBD2 (5 bases). CDR3 length equals 12 residues. Germline V gene sequence: CDR1 DFQATT, CDR2 SNEGSKA (reference sequence). V lost 6 bases to trimming and J lost 5 bases, with 14 bases between them. CDR3 sequence reads: CSAPGLPNEQYF. In DNA form, the CDR3 reads TGCAGTGCCCCAGGACTCCCAAACGAGCAGTACTTC.

The J gene is TRBJ2-1, the V gene TRBV20-1, with 8 bases fitting TRBD2. Germline CDR1 is DFQATT and CDR2 is SNEGSKA (reference sequence). CDR3 size: 14 residues. The V segment lost 4 bases and the J segment 3 bases; nucleotides outside the gene matches: 5. The CDR3 nucleotides are TGCAGTGCTACCGGGACTAGGGACTACAATGAGCAGTTCTTC. This codes for CSATGTRDYNEQFF.

This clonotype came up a few times. The chain uses TRBV29-1 and TRBJ2-7; D may correspond to TRBD1 or TRBD2 (5 bases each). Germline values: CDR1 SQVTM, CDR2 ANQGSEA. The CDR3 is 13 amino acids. V was cut by 6 bases and J by 3 bases, with 15 bases left in between. The CDR3 region has the DNA TGCAGCGTGGGTCGTCCGGGGCTCTACGAGCAGTACTTC. Translated, it gives CSVGRPGLYEQYF.

This clonotype was seen ten or more times. The V gene is TRBV7-6, the J gene TRBJ2-3, with no clear D. V lost 3 bases, J lost 0 bases, and 7 bases lay in between. The germline CDR1 and CDR2 sequences are SGHVS and FNYEAQ. This CDR3 comprises 14 residues. The CDR3 region has the DNA TGTGCCAGCAGCTTTGCGATTAGCACAGATACGCAGTATTTT. Its protein is CASSFAISTDTQYF.

This clonotype appeared a few times. The genes are TRBV2 and TRBJ2-5, with D perhaps TRBD1 or TRBD2 (5 bases each). The CDR3 is 12 amino acids. The germline CDR1 and CDR2 sequences are SNHLY and FYNNEI. The V gene lost 1 base and the J gene lost 7 bases, with 7 bases spanning the gap. Written as DNA, the CDR3 is TGTGCCAGCAGTGAAGGGGACCGGACCCAGTACTTC. Protein: CASSEGDRTQYF.

In its sample, this clonotype was seen a few times. The chain is built from TRBV5-1 and TRBJ2-7, with 7 bases matching TRBD2. Looked up from germline, CDR1 is SGHRS and CDR2 is YFSETQ. This CDR3 region has 15 residues. Unmatched junction bases numbered 7, after V lost 0 bases and J lost 4 bases. This chain's CDR3 is CASSLAEAGAYEQYF. The CDR3 bases are TGCGCCAGCAGCTTGGCCGAGGCGGGAGCGTACGAGCAGTACTTC.

This clonotype was recorded many times. The V and J genes are TRBV10-3 and TRBJ2-5; TRBD2 might be the D (5 bases). There are 13 residues in the CDR3. Germline lookup yields CDR1 ENHRY and CDR2 SYGVKD. Between the trimmed V and J ends, which lost 1 base and 4 bases, there was a span of 7 bases. The CDR3: CAISEFGGETQYF. CDR3 in DNA: TGTGCCATCAGTGAGTTCGGAGGAGAGACCCAGTACTTC.

In this sample, this clonotype turned up many times. The chain combines TRBV2 with TRBJ2-5; TRBD1 might be the D (5 bases). CDR3 length equals 15 residues. The V gene's germline CDR1 is SNHLY and CDR2 FYNNEI. Trimming stripped 5 bases from V and 5 bases from J, with 18 bases between. CDR3 loop: CASSSWGLEGETQYF. The CDR3 region has the DNA TGTGCCAGCAGTTCGTGGGGCCTCGAAGGGGAGACCCAGTACTTC.

This clonotype has at least ten counts. The rearrangement links TRBV24-1 to TRBJ2-7; TRBD2 agrees at 13 bases. CDR1 and CDR2 (germline): KGHDR, SFDVKD. V was clipped by 1 base and J by 2 bases; unmatched bases: 1. This CDR3 region has 16 residues. This chain's CDR3 is CATSDFGTSGAYEQYF. Written as DNA, the CDR3 is TGTGCCACCAGTGATTTCGGGACTAGCGGGGCCTACGAGCAGTACTTC.